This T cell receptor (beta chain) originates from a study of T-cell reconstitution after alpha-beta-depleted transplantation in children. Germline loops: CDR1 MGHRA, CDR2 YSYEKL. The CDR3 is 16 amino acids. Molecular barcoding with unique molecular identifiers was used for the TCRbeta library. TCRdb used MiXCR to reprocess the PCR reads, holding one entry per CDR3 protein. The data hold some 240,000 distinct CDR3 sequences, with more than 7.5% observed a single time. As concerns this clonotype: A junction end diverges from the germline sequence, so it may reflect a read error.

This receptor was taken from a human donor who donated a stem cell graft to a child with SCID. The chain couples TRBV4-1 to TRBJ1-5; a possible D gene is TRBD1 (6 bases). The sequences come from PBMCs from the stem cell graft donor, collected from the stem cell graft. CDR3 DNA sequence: TGCGCCAGCAGCCTAGTACAGGGTGTGGGCAATCAGCCCCAGCTTTTT. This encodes CASSLVQGVGNQPQLF.